This entry describes one T cell receptor (beta chain). The entry originates in a study of blood T cell repertoires in COVID-19. At the level of the study: The United States, Italy and Spain provided the acute and convalescent COVID-19 samples. The cDNA or gDNA used as material had been derived from T cells, B-cell-depleted T cells, or PBMCs.

Sequenced by immunoSEQ multiplex PCR; TCRdb stores in-frame clones only, minus some. The profile shows around 170,000 clones, around 80% of them singletons. Per germline, CDR1 SGHAT and CDR2 FQNNGV. The ends lost 3 bases at V and 13 bases at J; junction bases unmatched: 5. The length of the CDR3 is 13 residues. Material for sequencing was peripheral blood. The chain is built from TRBV11-2 and TRBJ2-1; 11 bases fit TRBD2. The receptor's source is a man aged 30 to 45 with active or convalescent COVID-19. The CDR3 protein is CASSFQLAGAQFF. Written as DNA, the CDR3 is TGTGCCAGCAGCTTCCAACTAGCGGGAGCCCAGTTCTTC.